These 18 T cell receptor beta chains were sequenced from one sample in a study of blood T cell repertoires in COVID-19. Clones were read by immunoSEQ multiplex PCR, and TCRdb kept only the in-frame ones, dropping some. The repertoire consists of under 50,000 clones, with 80% to 90% occurring once and the leading ten covering roughly a sixth. The specimen was peripheral blood. All receptors come from a man in his sixties or seventies with active COVID-19.

The chain couples TRBV11-2 to TRBJ1-2, with D uncertain. The germline V gene has CDR1 SGHAT and CDR2 FQNNGV. This CDR3 has 14 residues. The germline V and J ends were trimmed by 5 bases and 1 base, with 11 bases remaining between them. For the CDR3, the DNA is TGTGCCAGCAGCAAAGACGGAGATAACTATGGCTACACCTTC. Amino acid sequence: CASSKDGDNYGYTF.

The CDR3 nucleotides are TGTGCCAGCCTGGGACAAAATCAAGAGACCCAGTACTTC. This sequence encodes CASLGQNQETQYF. The J gene is TRBJ2-5, the V gene TRBV6-5; a weak D match, TRBD1 (6 bases). Germline lookup yields CDR1 MNHEY and CDR2 SVGAGI. Trimming stripped 8 bases from V and 2 bases from J, with 12 bases between. CDR3 length equals 13 residues.

The rearrangement uses TRBV7-2 and TRBJ2-5, with TRBD1 identical over 8 bases. The CDR3 loop spans 15 amino acids. CDR1 is SGHTA and CDR2 is FQGNSA in the germline V gene. V lost 2 bases to trimming and J lost 4 bases; unmatched junction nucleotides: 6. The CDR3 DNA is TGTGCCAGCAGCTTACCCTGGACAGGGTTAGAGACCCAGTACTTC. It codes for CASSLPWTGLETQYF.

V and J are TRBV11-1 and TRBJ2-5, with a tentative D call TRBD1 (7 bases). The CDR3 loop spans 16 amino acids. V shed 2 bases and J shed 5 bases, with 18 bases lying between them. Germline V lookup: CDR1 SGHAT, CDR2 FQDESV (reference sequence). In nucleotides, the CDR3 is TGTGCCAGCAGCTTAATGGGCCAGGGGGGATGGGAGACCCAGTACTTC. It specifies CASSLMGQGGWETQYF.

The genes are TRBV14 and TRBJ2-5; D is unresolved. This CDR3 spans 15 amino acids. Germline-derived CDR1 and CDR2 are SGHDN and FVKESK. Trimming took off 2 bases at V and 7 bases at J, with 17 bases between the two ends. The CDR3 DNA sequence: TGTGCCAGCAGCCAAATTTTGTCAGTCCTTGGGACCCAGTACTTC. Amino acids: CASSQILSVLGTQYF.

This sequence joins TRBV5-1 and TRBJ2-2, with D possibly TRBD1 on 5 matching bases. The CDR3 has 14 amino acids. From germline, CDR1 is SGHRS and CDR2 YFSETQ. The ends were cut back, 4 bases at V and 1 base at J, with 8 bases in the middle. The CDR3 bases are TGCGCCAGCAGCGATCAGGGGAACACCGGGGAGCTGTTTTTT. Translation gives CASSDQGNTGELFF. Complete variable domain (other parts from reference TRBV5-1 and TRBJ2-2): KAGVTQTPRYLIKTRGQQVTLSCSPISGHRSVSWYQQTPGQGLQFLFEYFSETQRNKGNFPGRFSGRQFSNSRSEMNVSTLELGDSALYLCASSDQGNTGELFFGEGSRLTVL.

CDR3 nucleotide sequence: TGTGCCACCAGGGCGACTTCGGTATTAAGGCCTGAAGCTTTCTTT. Its protein product is CATRATSVLRPEAFF. V usage is TRBV10-3 and J usage is TRBJ1-1, with D tentatively TRBD1 (5 bases). Germline CDR1 ENHRY, CDR2 SYGVKD. The CDR3 is 15 amino acids. Trimming shortened V by 10 bases and J by 6 bases, and 24 bases separated the two germline ends.

The rearrangement links TRBV14 to TRBJ2-7, with D perhaps matching TRBD2 (7 bases). Germline-derived CDR1 and CDR2 are SGHDN and FVKESK. V lost 1 base and J lost 3, with 13 bases in between. The CDR3 extends over 15 amino acids. The CDR3 DNA follows: TGTGCCAGCAGCCAAGTGGGAGGGGGTCACTACGAGCAGTACTTC. Translated, it gives CASSQVGGGHYEQYF.

This chain connects TRBV7-2 to TRBJ2-3; TRBD1 matches 9 bases. With V trimmed by 5 bases and J by 6 bases, 6 bases remained unmatched. Per germline, CDR1 SGHTA and CDR2 FQGNSA. The CDR3 is made up of 14 amino acids. This chain's CDR3 is CASSRGQGLDTQYF. CDR3 coding DNA: TGTGCCAGCAGCCGGGGACAGGGTCTGGATACGCAGTATTTT.

The CDR3 DNA follows: TGTGCCAGCAGCTTAGCCCTTGGAAGCGGCTACGAGCAGTACTTC. This encodes CASSLALGSGYEQYF. The chain recombines TRBV7-2 with TRBJ2-7; D might be TRBD2 (5 bases). The CDR3 loop spans 15 amino acids. The germline V and J ends were trimmed by 0 bases and 3 bases, with 12 bases remaining between them. The germline V gene has CDR1 SGHTA and CDR2 FQGNSA.

CDR3 amino acids: CASSLGSGASETQYF. The DNA for the CDR3 is TGTGCCAGCAGCTTAGGTAGCGGGGCTTCAGAGACCCAGTACTTC. The rearrangement links TRBV7-9 to TRBJ2-5; 8 nucleotides agree with TRBD2. The CDR3 has 15 amino acids. The germline V gene has CDR1 SEHNR and CDR2 FQNEAQ (reference sequence). After removal of 1 base from V and 4 bases from J, the junction contained 5 bases not matched to a gene.

The chain links TRBV6-2 or TRBV6-3 to TRBJ2-1; D perhaps matches TRBD2 (6 bases). Germline assignment: CDR1 MNHEY and CDR2 SVGEGT. The CDR3 covers 14 residues. Trimming removed 5 bases at V and 2 bases at J, with 10 bases between. The CDR3 DNA reads as TGTGCCAGCAGTCCACGGGGGACCTACAATGAGCAGTTCTTC. Protein sequence: CASSPRGTYNEQFF.

This sequence joins TRBV3-1 (or the pseudogene TRBV3-2) and TRBJ1-1; 7 nucleotides match TRBD1. The trim removed 2 bases at V and 1 base at J, leaving 7 bases unmatched. CDR3 length equals 16 residues. CDR1 LGHDT and CDR2 YNNKEL come from the germline V gene (reference sequence). The CDR3 loop reads CASSQHGQAGNTEAFF. DNA for the CDR3: TGTGCCAGCAGCCAACACGGACAGGCCGGGAACACTGAAGCTTTCTTT.

V and J are TRBV5-1 and TRBJ2-3; 9 nucleotides agree with TRBD1. The ends lost 3 bases at V and 1 base at J; junction bases unmatched: 3. This CDR3 has 15 amino acids. Per the germline V gene, CDR1 is SGHRS and CDR2 is YFSETQ. The CDR3 spells CASSSRTGGTDTQYF. For the CDR3, the DNA is TGCGCCAGCAGCTCTAGGACAGGGGGCACAGATACGCAGTATTTT.

The gene calls are TRBV5-4 and TRBJ1-1; maybe TRBD1 (5 bases). Germline V gene sequence: CDR1 SGHNT, CDR2 YYREEE (reference sequence). Trimming removed 1 base at V and 0 bases at J, with 10 bases between. The CDR3 extends over 15 amino acids. The CDR3: CASSLWGGMNTEAFF. Written as DNA, the CDR3 is TGTGCCAGCAGCTTGTGGGGGGGGATGAACACTGAAGCTTTCTTT.

This clone has just one count. The rearrangement joins TRBV6-5 to TRBJ1-2; the match to TRBD1 covers 11 bases. Germline V gene data show CDR1 as MNHEY and CDR2 as SVGAGI. The CDR3 has 13 residues. V shed 7 bases, J shed 8 bases, and the junction held 6 bases outside the gene matches. CDR3 DNA sequence: TGTGCCAGCAAAGGACAGGGGGCGCGAGGCTACACCTTC. This encodes CASKGQGARGYTF.

The chain couples TRBV5-1 to TRBJ2-5; the match to TRBD1 covers 9 bases. The germline gives CDR1 SGHRS, CDR2 YFSETQ. V gave up 3 bases and J gave up 3 bases; unmatched junction bases: 9. This CDR3 is built from 16 residues. CDR3 DNA: TGCGCCAGCAGCTCTTCCGGGACAGGGAAAGAAGAGACCCAGTACTTC. Translating gives CASSSSGTGKEETQYF.

The gene calls are TRBV7-2 and TRBJ2-1; TRBD1 matches 12 bases. Germline CDR1 reads SGHTA; CDR2 reads FQGNSA. J gave up 8 bases and V 5 bases, and 4 bases lay outside the gene matches. The CDR3 extends over 14 amino acids. The CDR3 is CASSPGTGGYEQFF. The CDR3 coding sequence is TGTGCCAGCAGCCCCGGGACAGGGGGCTATGAGCAGTTCTTC. The full variable domain, rest sourced from reference TRBV7-2 and TRBJ2-1, is GAGVSQSPSNKVTEKGKDVELRCDPISGHTALYWYRQSLGQGLEFLIYFQGNSAPDKSGLPSDRFSAERTGGSVSTLTIQRTQQEDSAVYLCASSPGTGGYEQFFGPGTRLTVL.